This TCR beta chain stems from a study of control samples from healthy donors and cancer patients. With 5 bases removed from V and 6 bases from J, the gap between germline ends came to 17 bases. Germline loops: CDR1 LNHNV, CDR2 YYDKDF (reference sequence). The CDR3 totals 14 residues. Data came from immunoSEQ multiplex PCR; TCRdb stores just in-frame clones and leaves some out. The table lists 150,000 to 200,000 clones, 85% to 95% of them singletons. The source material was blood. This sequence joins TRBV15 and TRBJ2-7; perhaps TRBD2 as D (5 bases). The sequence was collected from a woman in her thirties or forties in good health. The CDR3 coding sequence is TGTGCCACCAGCGCAGGACTCCTGGTTGGCGAGCAGTACTTC. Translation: CATSAGLLVGEQYF.